The rows below give T cell receptor beta chains drawn from one sample of a study of CD8 T cells in ankylosing spondylitis. TCRdb analysed the 5' RACE reads with MiXCR anew, one entry per CDR3 protein. The data hold 450,000 or so distinct CDR3 sequences, with around 26% observed a single time. Material for sequencing was blood, either unsorted or a sorted T cell fraction (not recorded which). These receptor sequences come from a male donor with ankylosing spondylitis. CDR3s include the opening cysteine and the closing phenylalanine or tryptophan. D genes are given only for firm matches. The size field is filled for only some rows; it gives once, few, many or a size class.

clone size,V gene,D gene,J gene,CDR3 protein,CDR3 DNA
few,TRBV15,TRBD1,TRBJ1-5,CATSDNRGYNQPQHF,TGTGCCACCAGCGATAACAGGGGGTACAATCAGCCCCAGCATTTT
NA,TRBV7-6,NA,TRBJ2-2,CASSLFSGMNTGELFF,TGTGCCAGCAGCTTATTTTCGGGGATGAACACCGGGGAGCTGTTTTTT
many,TRBV12-3/TRBV12-4,TRBD1,TRBJ2-1,CASHRGTPNNEQFF,TGTGCCAGCCACAGGGGGACGCCAAACAATGAGCAGTTCTTC
NA,TRBV24-1,NA,TRBJ2-1,CATSDHGAWGRNNEQFF,TGTGCCACCAGTGATCACGGGGCCTGGGGGAGAAACAATGAGCAGTTCTTC
few,TRBV20-1,NA,TRBJ1-3,CSAGEGVEDTIYF,TGCAGTGCTGGGGAGGGGGTGGAGGACACCATATATTTT
few,TRBV12-3/TRBV12-4,TRBD2,TRBJ2-5,CASSSPRLAYGSQYF,TGTGCCAGCAGTTCCCCCCGACTAGCCTATGGGAGCCAGTACTTC
few,TRBV20-1,NA,TRBJ2-3,CSAIFGVSNTQYF,TGCAGTGCCATATTCGGGGTGTCCAATACGCAGTATTTT
many,TRBV12-3/TRBV12-4,NA,TRBJ1-1,CASSFGEDTEAFF,TGTGCCAGCAGTTTTGGGGAGGACACTGAAGCTTTCTTT
NA,TRBV12-3/TRBV12-4,TRBD1,TRBJ2-1,CASRAGTGRYNEQFF,TGTGCCAGCAGAGCCGGGACAGGACGATACAATGAGCAGTTCTTC
NA,TRBV12-3/TRBV12-4,NA,TRBJ2-5,CASSFKGGSGETQYF,TGTGCCAGCAGTTTCAAGGGTGGGTCAGGGGAGACCCAGTACTTC
NA,TRBV11-2,NA,TRBJ2-3,CASSLDKWEFGTDTQYF,TGTGCCAGCAGCTTAGATAAGTGGGAGTTCGGCACAGATACGCAGTATTTT
NA,TRBV20-1,TRBD2,TRBJ2-2,CSALELAGVPGELFF,TGCAGTGCTCTGGAACTAGCGGGAGTCCCCGGGGAGCTGTTTTTT
NA,TRBV29-1,NA,TRBJ1-2,CSVEGGGGYGYTF,TGCAGCGTTGAAGGAGGGGGGGGCTATGGCTACACCTTC
many,TRBV5-1,NA,TRBJ1-3,CASSLEAGNTIYF,TGCGCCAGCAGCTTGGAGGCTGGAAACACCATATATTTT
NA,TRBV7-6,NA,TRBJ1-4,CASSLTNNRNEKLFF,TGTGCCAGCAGCTTAACCAACAACCGGAATGAAAAACTGTTTTTT
few,TRBV20-1,NA,TRBJ1-1,CSARDPGSTEAFF,TGCAGTGCTAGAGATCCCGGCAGCACTGAAGCTTTCTTT
few,TRBV5-1,NA,TRBJ1-2,CASSSKTDTWGYTF,TGCGCCAGCAGCTCGAAGACTGACACCTGGGGCTACACCTTC
NA,TRBV30,NA,TRBJ2-5,CAWSAPQETQYF,TGTGCCTGGAGCGCCCCCCAAGAGACCCAGTACTTC
NA,TRBV12-3/TRBV12-4,NA,TRBJ1-2,CASSSYRWGGYTF,TGTGCCAGCAGTTCCTACAGGTGGGGTGGCTACACCTTC
NA,TRBV4-2,NA,TRBJ2-7,CASSARAEGSEQYF,TGTGCCAGCAGCGCGCGGGCTGAGGGGAGCGAGCAGTACTTC
NA,TRBV2,TRBD1,TRBJ1-2,CASSEASPGTGGYTF,TGTGCCAGCAGTGAAGCGTCGCCCGGGACAGGAGGCTACACCTTC
few,TRBV3-1,TRBD2,TRBJ2-7,CASSQTSGYEQYF,TGTGCCAGCAGCCAGACTAGCGGCTACGAGCAGTACTTC
once,TRBV20-1,TRBD2,TRBJ2-1,CSARDPQREDNEQFF,TGCAGTGCTAGAGATCCCCAGCGGGAGGACAATGAGCAGTTCTTC
few,TRBV7-9,NA,TRBJ2-3,CASSSSIRAGTDTQYF,TGTGCCAGCAGCTCGTCAATCAGGGCCGGCACAGATACGCAGTATTTT
few,TRBV3-1,NA,TRBJ2-3,CASSHGLNTDTQYF,TGTGCCAGCAGCCACGGCCTCAACACAGATACGCAGTATTTT
NA,TRBV7-8,NA,TRBJ1-1,CASSLVGRGLTEAFF,TGTGCCAGCAGCCTAGTGGGGAGGGGCCTCACTGAAGCTTTCTTT
NA,TRBV29-1,TRBD1,TRBJ1-2,CSVRQGNGYTF,TGCAGCGTGAGACAGGGGAATGGCTACACCTTC
once,TRBV5-5,NA,TRBJ1-2,CASSLAQILDGGYTF,TGTGCCAGCAGCTTGGCTCAGATACTTGATGGGGGCTACACCTTC
few,TRBV9,NA,TRBJ1-1,CASSPSMNTEAFF,TGTGCCAGCAGCCCTTCAATGAACACTGAAGCTTTCTTT
few,TRBV7-9,NA,TRBJ1-5,CASSRGGFGNQPQHF,TGTGCCAGCAGCAGAGGGGGGTTCGGCAATCAGCCCCAGCATTTT
NA,TRBV2,NA,TRBJ1-5,CASSYTSNQPQHF,TGTGCCAGCAGTTACACTAGCAATCAGCCCCAGCATTTT
NA,TRBV3-1,TRBD1,TRBJ1-2,CASSNTGGDNYGYTF,TGTGCCAGCAGCAATACAGGGGGCGATAACTATGGCTACACCTTC
many,TRBV7-9,NA,TRBJ1-1,CASSARDPARTEAFF,TGTGCCAGCAGCGCCCGGGACCCCGCCCGAACTGAAGCTTTCTTT
NA,TRBV5-1,NA,TRBJ1-1,CASSRIRDTEAFF,TGCGCCAGCAGCCGAATCCGGGACACTGAAGCTTTCTTT
few,TRBV20-1,NA,TRBJ1-1,CSAQGAPNTEAFF,TGCAGTGCTCAAGGGGCCCCGAACACTGAAGCTTTCTTT
few,TRBV11-2,TRBD2,TRBJ2-7,CASARRGTSGSFSYEQYF,TGTGCCAGCGCTAGGCGGGGGACTAGCGGGAGTTTTTCCTACGAGCAGTACTTC
NA,TRBV6-1,NA,TRBJ1-1,CASRSYGGGTEAFF,TGTGCCAGCCGATCTTATGGGGGAGGCACTGAAGCTTTCTTT
NA,TRBV29-1,NA,TRBJ2-2,CSVGVGSGELFF,TGCAGCGTTGGGGTTGGGTCCGGGGAGCTGTTTTTT
NA,TRBV5-1,NA,TRBJ2-1,CASSWSSYNEQFF,TGCGCCAGCAGCTGGAGCTCCTACAATGAGCAGTTCTTC
NA,TRBV5-1,NA,TRBJ2-7,CASSLEGHEQYF,TGCGCCAGCAGCTTGGAAGGTCACGAGCAGTACTTC
NA,TRBV11-2,TRBD2,TRBJ2-1,CASSLSGRNNEQFF,TGTGCCAGCAGCCTAAGCGGGAGGAACAATGAGCAGTTCTTC
few,TRBV6-6,NA,TRBJ1-5,CASSYDPNQPQHF,TGTGCCAGCAGTTACGACCCCAATCAGCCCCAGCATTTT
NA,TRBV29-1,NA,TRBJ1-2,CSVVQGPLYGYTF,TGCAGCGTTGTACAGGGACCCTTGTATGGCTACACCTTC
NA,TRBV9,NA,TRBJ2-5,CASSVRSGKETQYF,TGTGCCAGCAGCGTACGGTCCGGGAAGGAGACCCAGTACTTC
NA,TRBV6-5,NA,TRBJ2-5,CASSSQNRAKTQYF,TGTGCCAGCAGTTCCCAGAACAGGGCGAAGACCCAGTACTTC
NA,TRBV7-2,NA,TRBJ2-4,CASSLYGTQNF,TGTGCCAGCAGCTTATATGGGACTCAGAATTTC
NA,TRBV20-1,TRBD1,TRBJ2-1,CSASGGLFSYNEQFF,TGCAGTGCCTCAGGGGGCCTCTTTTCCTACAATGAGCAGTTCTTC
once,TRBV11-1,TRBD1,TRBJ2-5,CASSPWTGEGETQYF,TGTGCCAGCAGCCCGTGGACAGGGGAAGGCGAGACCCAGTACTTC
NA,TRBV20-1,TRBD1,TRBJ2-5,CSARERGPETQYF,TGCAGTGCTAGAGAGAGGGGGCCTGAGACCCAGTACTTC
few,TRBV11-3,NA,TRBJ2-3,CASSLVTESDTQYF,TGTGCCAGCAGCTTAGTGACTGAGTCAGATACGCAGTATTTT
few,TRBV15,NA,TRBJ2-7,CATSRDGVAYEQYF,TGTGCCACCAGCAGAGATGGGGTAGCTTACGAGCAGTACTTC
NA,TRBV7-9,TRBD1,TRBJ1-2,CASSSDRGTNYGYTF,TGTGCCAGCAGCTCGGACAGGGGAACTAACTATGGCTACACCTTC
few,TRBV20-1,TRBD2,TRBJ2-5,CSAYGTSGSLETQYF,TGCAGTGCCTACGGGACTAGCGGGAGTCTCGAGACCCAGTACTTC